This is a list of T cell receptor beta chains from one sample in a study of blood T cell repertoires in COVID-19. Data came from immunoSEQ multiplex PCR; TCRdb stores just in-frame clones and leaves some out. The table records roughly 100,000 clones, 60% to 85% of them present only once. The sample comprised peripheral blood. These receptors were taken from an elderly woman with acute or convalescent COVID-19. The CDR3 runs from the conserved cysteine through the conserved F or W. Each record gives: clone size, J gene, V gene, D gene, CDR3 DNA, CDR3 protein. The D gene is left open where the match is weak. Size is omitted from some rows. Given values are once, few, many or a class for expanded clones.

NA,TRBJ2-6,TRBV6-6,NA,TGTGCCAGCAGCCCGGGTGGGGCCAACGTCCTGACTTTC,CASSPGGANVLTF
few,TRBJ1-2,TRBV19,TRBD1,TGTGCCAGTTCCGGACAGGGGTGGGATGGCTATGGCTACACCTTC,CASSGQGWDGYGYTF
NA,TRBJ2-1,TRBV7-8,TRBD2,TGTGCCAGCAGTTTGAGATCTAGCGGGGGTAACAATGAGCAGTTCTTC,CASSLRSSGGNNEQFF
NA,TRBJ2-3,TRBV5-1,TRBD1,TGCGCCAGCAGCTTGAGTGGACAGGGGTACACAGATACGCAGTATTTT,CASSLSGQGYTDTQYF
NA,TRBJ2-5,TRBV28,NA,TGTGCCAGCAGTTTTGCCTACACGAGGGAAGAGACCCAGTACTTC,CASSFAYTREETQYF
NA,TRBJ2-7,TRBV3-1/TRBV3-2,NA,TGTGCCAGCAGCCAACCACCGGGACTCACCTACGAGCAGTACTTC,CASSQPPGLTYEQYF
once,TRBJ2-2,TRBV7-3,NA,TGTGCCAGCAGCCCAGAATACAGGTCCGGGGAGCTGTTTTTT,CASSPEYRSGELFF
few,TRBJ2-1,TRBV7-6,NA,TGTGCCAGCAGCTTAGTCGGCCCAAGGAGCTCCTACAATGAGCAGTTCTTC,CASSLVGPRSSYNEQFF
NA,TRBJ2-1,TRBV6-6,TRBD1,TGTGCCAGCAGTTACGACAGGGGGTCTGAGCAGTTCTTC,CASSYDRGSEQFF
NA,TRBJ2-7,TRBV18,NA,TGTGCCAGCCACGCAGGCAGTGATACCTACGAGCAGTACTTC,CASHAGSDTYEQYF
NA,TRBJ1-1,TRBV7-2,TRBD1,TGTGCCAGCAGCACACTAGGGGGCCAGGACACTGAAGCTTTCTTT,CASSTLGGQDTEAFF
NA,TRBJ1-1,TRBV3-1/TRBV3-2,NA,TGTGCCAGCAGCCAAGGGTCGCAGGGAGGAACTGAAGCTTTCTTT,CASSQGSQGGTEAFF
NA,TRBJ2-7,TRBV23-1,TRBD2,TGCGCCAGCGGGACTAGCGGGGAGGGGGAGCAGTACTTC,CASGTSGEGEQYF
once,TRBJ2-5,TRBV7-3,TRBD2,TGTGCCAGCAGCTTCAGGGAGGGGGAGACCCAGTACTTC,CASSFREGETQYF
NA,TRBJ1-1,TRBV7-2,NA,TGTGCCAGCAGCCTGACTCCGAACACTGAAGCTTTCTTT,CASSLTPNTEAFF
NA,TRBJ2-7,TRBV2,NA,TGTGCCAGCTCAGGATCCCTCTACGAGCAGTACTTC,CASSGSLYEQYF
NA,TRBJ1-2,TRBV30,NA,TGTGCCTGGGGGGTGGGTTACAATCGGGGTGGCTACACCTTC,CAWGVGYNRGGYTF
NA,TRBJ2-5,TRBV21-1,NA,TGTGCCAGCAGCAAAGCGCCAGTCAGGAACACCAACCAAGAGACCCAGTACTTC,CASSKAPVRNTNQETQYF
NA,TRBJ2-3,TRBV7-9,NA,TGTGCCAGCAGCTTGAGAGCCCCTAGCACAGATACGCAGTATTTT,CASSLRAPSTDTQYF
NA,TRBJ1-2,TRBV7-2,NA,TGTGCCAGCAACGCTGTTGGGTCGGAGAGAGGCTACACCTTC,CASNAVGSERGYTF
few,TRBJ1-6,TRBV5-8,TRBD1,TGTGCCAGCAGCTTGCCGCAGGGGGGCGGGTCACCCCTCCACTTT,CASSLPQGGGSPLHF
NA,TRBJ2-6,TRBV18,NA,TGTGCCAGCTCAGACAGCTCTGGGGCCAACGTCCTGACTTTC,CASSDSSGANVLTF
once,TRBJ2-7,TRBV12-3/TRBV12-4,NA,TGTGCCAGCAGTTACAAACACTCCTACGAGCAGTACTTC,CASSYKHSYEQYF
NA,TRBJ1-6,TRBV7-2,TRBD1,TGTGCCAGCAGCTTAGGGACCGGGACAGCCAATTCACCCCTCCACTTT,CASSLGTGTANSPLHF
NA,TRBJ1-1,TRBV7-2,TRBD1,TGTGCCAGCAGCCCTACTCCCGGGACAGGGGGCAGGAACACTGAAGCTTTCTTT,CASSPTPGTGGRNTEAFF
NA,TRBJ1-1,TRBV12-3/TRBV12-4,NA,TGTGCCAGCACCACAAATAGAGGCACTGAAGCTTTCTTT,CASTTNRGTEAFF
NA,TRBJ2-7,TRBV2,TRBD1,TGTGCCAGCAGGCCACCGGGACAGGGTTCCTACGAGCAGTACTTC,CASRPPGQGSYEQYF
NA,TRBJ1-2,TRBV4-2,TRBD1,TGTGCCAGCAGCTTTTCCGACAGGGTGTGGGGCTACACCTTC,CASSFSDRVWGYTF
NA,TRBJ2-6,TRBV4-3,NA,TGCGCCAGCAGCCAAGAAGACTCACGGGGGACTGGGGCCAACGTCCTGACTTTC,CASSQEDSRGTGANVLTF
NA,TRBJ2-1,TRBV7-2,TRBD2,TGTGCCAGCAGCCCCCCCGGGAGGGAGTACAATGAGCAGTTCTTC,CASSPPGREYNEQFF
NA,TRBJ2-1,TRBV2,TRBD2,TGTGCCAGCAGTTGGGGGGGGACTAGCGGGAGCAATGAGCAGTTCTTC,CASSWGGTSGSNEQFF
NA,TRBJ2-5,TRBV11-2,NA,TGTGCCAGCAGTCTGTCCGGAGCGGCTCATGGGTACTTC,CASSLSGAAHGYF
NA,TRBJ1-5,TRBV11-2,NA,TGTGCCAGCAGCTTAGGAGCACAGCCCCAGCATTTT,CASSLGAQPQHF
NA,TRBJ2-2,TRBV19,NA,TGTGCCAGTACCCCACAGGGTCCCGGGGAGCTGTTTTTT,CASTPQGPGELFF
NA,TRBJ2-7,TRBV28,TRBD2,TGTGCCAGCAGTTTAGGGCTAGCGGGAGCTGAAGAGCAGTACTTC,CASSLGLAGAEEQYF
once,TRBJ1-2,TRBV2,NA,TGTGCCAGCACCTACAGGGATAGCTACACCTTC,CASTYRDSYTF